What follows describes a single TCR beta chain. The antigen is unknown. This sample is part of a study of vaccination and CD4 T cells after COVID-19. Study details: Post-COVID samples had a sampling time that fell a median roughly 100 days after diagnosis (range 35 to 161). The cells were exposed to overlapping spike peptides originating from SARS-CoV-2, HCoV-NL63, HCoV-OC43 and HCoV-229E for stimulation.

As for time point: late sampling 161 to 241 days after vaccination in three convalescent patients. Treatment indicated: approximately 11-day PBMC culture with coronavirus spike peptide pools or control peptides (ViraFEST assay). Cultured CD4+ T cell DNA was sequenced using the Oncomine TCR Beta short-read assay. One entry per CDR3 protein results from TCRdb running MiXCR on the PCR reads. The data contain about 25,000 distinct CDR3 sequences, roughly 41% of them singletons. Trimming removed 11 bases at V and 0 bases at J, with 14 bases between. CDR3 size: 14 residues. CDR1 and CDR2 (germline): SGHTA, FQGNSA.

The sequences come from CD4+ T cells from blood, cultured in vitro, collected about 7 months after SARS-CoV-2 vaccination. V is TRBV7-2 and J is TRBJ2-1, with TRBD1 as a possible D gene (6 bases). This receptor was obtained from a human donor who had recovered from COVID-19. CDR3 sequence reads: CAGSDRSSYNEQFF. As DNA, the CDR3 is TGTGCCGGATCCGACAGGAGCTCCTACAATGAGCAGTTCTTC. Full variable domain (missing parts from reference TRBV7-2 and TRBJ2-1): GAGVSQSPSNKVTEKGKDVELRCDPISGHTALYWYRQSLGQGLEFLIYFQGNSAPDKSGLPSDRFSAERTGGSVSTLTIQRTQQEDSAVYLCAGSDRSSYNEQFFGPGTRLTVL.